This paragraph covers one T cell receptor beta chain sequence. TCRdb keeps only in-frame clones here, not all; method: immunoSEQ multiplex PCR. The sample carries 250,000 to 350,000 clones, 87% recorded once. The data stem from a study of blood T cell repertoires in COVID-19. The CDR3 length is 10 residues. Trimming took 8 bases from V and 6 from J, leaving 8 bases between them. Germline lookup yields CDR1 LNHDA and CDR2 SQIVND (reference sequence). This sequence joins TRBV19 and TRBJ2-7; maybe TRBD2 (6 bases). This sequence was found in a woman aged 45-65 years who had recovered from COVID-19. The sample taken for sequencing was peripheral blood. CDR3 in amino acids: CASGGIEQYF. CDR3 DNA sequence: TGTGCCAGTGGAGGGATCGAGCAGTACTTC.